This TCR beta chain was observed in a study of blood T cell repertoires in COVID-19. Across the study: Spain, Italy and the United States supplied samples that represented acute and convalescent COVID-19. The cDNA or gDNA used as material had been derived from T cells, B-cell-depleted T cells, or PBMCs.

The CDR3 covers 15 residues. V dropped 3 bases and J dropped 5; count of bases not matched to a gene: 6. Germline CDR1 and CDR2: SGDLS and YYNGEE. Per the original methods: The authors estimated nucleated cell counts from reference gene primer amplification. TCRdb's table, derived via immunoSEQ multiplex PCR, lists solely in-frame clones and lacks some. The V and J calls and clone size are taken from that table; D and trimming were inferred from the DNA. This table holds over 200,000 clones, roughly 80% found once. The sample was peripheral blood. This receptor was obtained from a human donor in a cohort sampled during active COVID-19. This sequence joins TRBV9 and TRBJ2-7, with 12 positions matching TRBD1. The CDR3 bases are TGTGCCAGCAGCGCCGGGACAGGGGGCCCAAACGAGCAGTACTTC. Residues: CASSAGTGGPNEQYF. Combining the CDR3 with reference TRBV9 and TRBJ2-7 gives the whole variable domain DSGVTQTPKHLITATGQRVTLRCSPRSGDLSVYWYQQSLDQGLQFLIQYYNGEERAKGNILERFSAQQFPDLHSELNLSSLELGDSALYFCASSAGTGGPNEQYFGPGTRLTVT.